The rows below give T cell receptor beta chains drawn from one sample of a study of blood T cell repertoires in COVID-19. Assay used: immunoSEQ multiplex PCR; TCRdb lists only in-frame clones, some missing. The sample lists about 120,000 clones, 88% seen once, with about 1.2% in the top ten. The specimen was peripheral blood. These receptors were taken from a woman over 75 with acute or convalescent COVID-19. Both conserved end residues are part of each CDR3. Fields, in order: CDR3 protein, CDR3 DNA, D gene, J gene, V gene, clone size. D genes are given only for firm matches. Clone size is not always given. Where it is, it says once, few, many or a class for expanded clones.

cdr3_aa: CASSVWSNAYEQYF; cdr3_nt: TGTGCCAGCAGTGTCTGGAGTAACGCCTACGAGCAGTACTTC; d_call: .; j_call: TRBJ2-7; v_call: TRBV2; clone_size: .
cdr3_aa: CASSPDYNEQFF; cdr3_nt: TGTGCCAGCAGCCCGGACTATAATGAGCAGTTCTTC; d_call: .; j_call: TRBJ2-1; v_call: TRBV14; clone_size: .
cdr3_aa: CASSQAGQGKMAKLFF; cdr3_nt: TGTGCCAGCAGCCAAGCCGGACAGGGTAAAATGGCAAAACTGTTTTTT; d_call: TRBD1; j_call: TRBJ1-4; v_call: TRBV3-1/TRBV3-2; clone_size: .
cdr3_aa: CASRTTLGSNQPQHF; cdr3_nt: TGTGCCAGTAGGACCACCTTGGGCAGCAATCAGCCCCAGCATTTT; d_call: .; j_call: TRBJ1-5; v_call: TRBV19; clone_size: .
cdr3_aa: CASSQDQGAVYGYTF; cdr3_nt: TGCGCCAGCAGCCAAGATCAAGGGGCCGTCTATGGCTACACCTTC; d_call: .; j_call: TRBJ1-2; v_call: TRBV4-3; clone_size: .
cdr3_aa: CASSLQGGYGYTF; cdr3_nt: TGTGCCAGCAGCCTTCAGGGGGGCTATGGCTACACCTTC; d_call: TRBD1; j_call: TRBJ1-2; v_call: TRBV5-6; clone_size: .
cdr3_aa: CASSLASGGTEAFF; cdr3_nt: TGCGCCAGCAGCTTGGCTTCAGGGGGCACTGAAGCTTTCTTT; d_call: TRBD1; j_call: TRBJ1-1; v_call: TRBV5-1; clone_size: .
cdr3_aa: CASSLAGGRNTDTQYF; cdr3_nt: TGCGCCAGCAGCTTGGCTGGCGGGCGGAACACAGATACGCAGTATTTT; d_call: .; j_call: TRBJ2-3; v_call: TRBV5-1; clone_size: .
cdr3_aa: CASSPTGATYGYTF; cdr3_nt: TGTGCCAGCAGTCCCACAGGGGCCACTTATGGCTACACCTTC; d_call: TRBD1; j_call: TRBJ1-2; v_call: TRBV9; clone_size: once
cdr3_aa: CASNKGGFGAYGYTF; cdr3_nt: TGTGCCAGCAATAAGGGCGGTTTTGGGGCCTATGGCTACACCTTC; d_call: .; j_call: TRBJ1-2; v_call: TRBV13; clone_size: few
cdr3_aa: CASSSPGQGNYGYTF; cdr3_nt: TGTGCCAGCAGCTCCCCCGGACAGGGGAACTATGGCTACACCTTC; d_call: TRBD1; j_call: TRBJ1-2; v_call: TRBV7-9; clone_size: .
cdr3_aa: CASSLARGEQYF; cdr3_nt: TGTGCCAGCAGTTTAGCCCGCGGGGAGCAGTACTTC; d_call: .; j_call: TRBJ2-7; v_call: TRBV27; clone_size: .
cdr3_aa: CASSLPPGQGAGYEQYF; cdr3_nt: TGCGCCAGCAGCTTGCCACCGGGACAGGGGGCCGGTTACGAGCAGTACTTC; d_call: TRBD1; j_call: TRBJ2-7; v_call: TRBV5-1; clone_size: .
cdr3_aa: CASSEFLAGGNEQFF; cdr3_nt: TGCGCCAGCAGTGAGTTTTTAGCGGGGGGAAATGAGCAGTTCTTC; d_call: TRBD2; j_call: TRBJ2-1; v_call: TRBV10-1; clone_size: .
cdr3_aa: CASGWDINEAFF; cdr3_nt: TGTGCTAGTGGTTGGGACATTAATGAAGCTTTCTTT; d_call: .; j_call: TRBJ1-1; v_call: TRBV12-5; clone_size: .
cdr3_aa: CASSPLGQGTGNTIYF; cdr3_nt: TGTGCCAGCTCACCCTTGGGACAGGGGACTGGAAACACCATATATTTT; d_call: TRBD1; j_call: TRBJ1-3; v_call: TRBV18; clone_size: .
cdr3_aa: CASSPPTGEANTIYF; cdr3_nt: TGTGCCAGCTCACCGCCGACAGGGGAGGCAAACACCATATATTTT; d_call: TRBD1; j_call: TRBJ1-3; v_call: TRBV18; clone_size: .
cdr3_aa: CASSLTGVNTEAFF; cdr3_nt: TGTGCCAGCAGTCTCACAGGGGTGAACACTGAAGCTTTCTTT; d_call: TRBD1; j_call: TRBJ1-1; v_call: TRBV28; clone_size: .
cdr3_aa: CASTPDRVGQPQHF; cdr3_nt: TGTGCCAGCACCCCCGACAGGGTAGGTCAGCCCCAGCATTTT; d_call: TRBD1; j_call: TRBJ1-5; v_call: TRBV6-5; clone_size: .
cdr3_aa: CASTRAGGNTEAFF; cdr3_nt: TGTGCCAGCACGAGGGCCGGCGGGAACACTGAAGCTTTCTTT; d_call: .; j_call: TRBJ1-1; v_call: TRBV6-5; clone_size: .
cdr3_aa: CASSVRTGTGNTIYF; cdr3_nt: TGTGCCAGCAGCGTTCGGACAGGGACTGGAAACACCATATATTTT; d_call: TRBD1; j_call: TRBJ1-3; v_call: TRBV9; clone_size: .
cdr3_aa: CASSLLYVTMAGTATDTQYF; cdr3_nt: TGTGCCAGCAGCTTATTGTACGTGACTATGGCGGGAACAGCCACAGATACGCAGTATTTT; d_call: .; j_call: TRBJ2-3; v_call: TRBV7-8; clone_size: .
cdr3_aa: CASSLPQRPLETQYF; cdr3_nt: TGTGCCAGCAGTTTACCCCAGCGCCCCCTTGAGACCCAGTACTTC; d_call: .; j_call: TRBJ2-5; v_call: TRBV28; clone_size: .
cdr3_aa: CASRNAGVSGNTIYF; cdr3_nt: TGTGCCAGCCGGAACGCTGGAGTCTCTGGAAACACCATATATTTT; d_call: .; j_call: TRBJ1-3; v_call: TRBV7-6; clone_size: .
cdr3_aa: CASSPAVGGGTYNEQFF; cdr3_nt: TGTGCCAGCAGTCCCGCAGTTGGGGGGGGAACCTACAATGAGCAGTTCTTC; d_call: TRBD2; j_call: TRBJ2-1; v_call: TRBV6-2/TRBV6-3; clone_size: .
cdr3_aa: CASSQGQGNAEQYF; cdr3_nt: TGTGCCAGCAGCCAAGGGCAGGGCAATGCCGAGCAGTACTTC; d_call: .; j_call: TRBJ2-7; v_call: TRBV3-1/TRBV3-2; clone_size: .
cdr3_aa: CASSLYVSPGQETNYGYTF; cdr3_nt: TGTGCCAGCAGTTTATATGTAAGCCCGGGACAGGAAACTAACTATGGCTACACCTTC; d_call: TRBD1; j_call: TRBJ1-2; v_call: TRBV27; clone_size: .
cdr3_aa: CASSRDRGSVSGANVLTF; cdr3_nt: TGTGCCAGCAGTCGAGACAGGGGCTCGGTATCTGGGGCCAACGTCCTGACTTTC; d_call: TRBD1; j_call: TRBJ2-6; v_call: TRBV6-6; clone_size: .
cdr3_aa: CSASSWRPTTDTQYF; cdr3_nt: TGCAGTGCTAGTAGCTGGAGACCCACCACAGATACGCAGTATTTT; d_call: .; j_call: TRBJ2-3; v_call: TRBV20-1; clone_size: .
cdr3_aa: CASGRQGSTEAFF; cdr3_nt: TGTGCCAGCGGGAGACAGGGCAGCACTGAAGCTTTCTTT; d_call: TRBD1; j_call: TRBJ1-1; v_call: TRBV2; clone_size: .
cdr3_aa: CASSLKSPLNTGELFF; cdr3_nt: TGTGCCAGCAGCTTAAAGAGTCCACTAAACACCGGGGAGCTGTTTTTT; d_call: .; j_call: TRBJ2-2; v_call: TRBV7-2; clone_size: once
cdr3_aa: CASGQGVREQYF; cdr3_nt: TGTGCCAGTGGACAAGGGGTTCGGGAGCAGTACTTC; d_call: .; j_call: TRBJ2-7; v_call: TRBV19; clone_size: .
cdr3_aa: CASSVTGLLPQHF; cdr3_nt: TGTGCCAGCAGTGTAACAGGGTTGCTGCCCCAGCATTTT; d_call: .; j_call: TRBJ1-5; v_call: TRBV27; clone_size: .
cdr3_aa: CASSSGDGQGVSRTQYF; cdr3_nt: TGCGCCAGCAGCTCCGGGGACGGACAGGGGGTCTCTCGGACCCAGTACTTC; d_call: TRBD1; j_call: TRBJ2-5; v_call: TRBV5-1; clone_size: .
cdr3_aa: CSGLGQDVYEQYF; cdr3_nt: TGCAGCGGTCTGGGACAGGACGTGTACGAGCAGTACTTC; d_call: TRBD1; j_call: TRBJ2-7; v_call: TRBV29-1; clone_size: once
cdr3_aa: CASRTTGTSGTEAFF; cdr3_nt: TGTGCCAGCAGAACGACAGGGACTTCGGGGACTGAAGCTTTCTTT; d_call: TRBD1; j_call: TRBJ1-1; v_call: TRBV6-4; clone_size: .
cdr3_aa: CASSQDITGVYEQYF; cdr3_nt: TGCGCCAGCAGCCAAGATATAACAGGGGTGTACGAGCAGTACTTC; d_call: TRBD1; j_call: TRBJ2-7; v_call: TRBV4-3; clone_size: .
cdr3_aa: CASSRQRLATNEKLFF; cdr3_nt: TGCGCCAGCAGTCGACAGCGACTAGCAACTAATGAAAAACTGTTTTTT; d_call: .; j_call: TRBJ1-4; v_call: TRBV23-1; clone_size: .
cdr3_aa: CASSYVLEQYF; cdr3_nt: TGTGCCAGCAGTTATGTACTCGAGCAGTACTTC; d_call: .; j_call: TRBJ2-7; v_call: TRBV28; clone_size: .
cdr3_aa: CASSLSGDGYTF; cdr3_nt: TGTGCCAGCAGCTTGTCGGGGGATGGCTACACCTTC; d_call: .; j_call: TRBJ1-2; v_call: TRBV5-5; clone_size: .
cdr3_aa: CASSLQGVDTQYF; cdr3_nt: TGTGCCAGCAGTCTTCAGGGTGTAGATACGCAGTATTTT; d_call: .; j_call: TRBJ2-3; v_call: TRBV7-3; clone_size: .
cdr3_aa: CASSLTGGSDSQPQHF; cdr3_nt: TGTGCCAGCAGTTTGACAGGGGGTAGTGACTCCCAGCCCCAGCATTTT; d_call: TRBD1; j_call: TRBJ1-5; v_call: TRBV27; clone_size: .
cdr3_aa: CASGSTLRLTTNEKLFF; cdr3_nt: TGTGCTAGTGGTTCCACCCTCAGGCTAACAACTAATGAAAAACTGTTTTTT; d_call: .; j_call: TRBJ1-4; v_call: TRBV12-5; clone_size: .
cdr3_aa: CASMGRQGRHSPLHF; cdr3_nt: TGTGCCAGCATGGGGCGACAGGGAAGACATTCACCCCTCCACTTT; d_call: TRBD1; j_call: TRBJ1-6; v_call: TRBV6-5; clone_size: few
cdr3_aa: CASSQAPSQGETQYF; cdr3_nt: TGCGCCAGCAGCCAAGCACCTAGCCAGGGGGAGACCCAGTACTTC; d_call: .; j_call: TRBJ2-5; v_call: TRBV4-1; clone_size: once
cdr3_aa: CASSSQGGNTEAFF; cdr3_nt: TGTGCCAGCTCATCTCAGGGAGGAAACACTGAAGCTTTCTTT; d_call: .; j_call: TRBJ1-1; v_call: TRBV18; clone_size: .
cdr3_aa: CAISGAGTASDYGYTF; cdr3_nt: TGTGCCATCAGTGGAGCTGGGACAGCCTCGGACTATGGCTACACCTTC; d_call: TRBD1; j_call: TRBJ1-2; v_call: TRBV10-3; clone_size: .
cdr3_aa: CASTPREGIYGYTF; cdr3_nt: TGTGCCAGCACCCCCAGGGAGGGGATCTATGGCTACACCTTC; d_call: .; j_call: TRBJ1-2; v_call: TRBV6-5; clone_size: .
cdr3_aa: CASSMLSGGEQYF; cdr3_nt: TGTGCCAGTAGTATGCTATCCGGGGGCGAGCAGTACTTC; d_call: .; j_call: TRBJ2-7; v_call: TRBV19; clone_size: .
cdr3_aa: CASRQGSGHLYGYTF; cdr3_nt: TGTGCCAGCAGGCAGGGGTCGGGACACCTCTATGGCTACACCTTC; d_call: .; j_call: TRBJ1-2; v_call: TRBV2; clone_size: .